These T cell receptor beta chains were read from a single sample in a study of metastatic and nonmetastatic thyroid tumors. TCRdb recomputed clones from the PCR reads via MiXCR. The table lists around 20,000 clones, 25% to 30% of them singletons. Material: tumor tissue. Receptor source: a male donor with papillary thyroid cancer or a benign thyroid nodule (not recorded which). Some clones in this sample may be carry-over from other donors' samples. Each CDR3 is given with its conserved first and last residue. Fields, in order: J gene, V gene, clone size, D gene, CDR3 protein, CDR3 DNA. The D gene is left open where the match is weak. Clone size, where shown, is once, few, many, or a class for clones that have expanded.

J gene: TRBJ1-2; V gene: TRBV3-1; clone size: .; D gene: .; CDR3 protein: CASSHGGLGYGYTF; CDR3 DNA: TGTGCCAGCAGCCACGGGGGGCTAGGCTATGGCTACACCTTC
J gene: TRBJ1-5; V gene: TRBV15; clone size: few; D gene: TRBD1; CDR3 protein: CATSREPGQGNQPQHF; CDR3 DNA: TGTGCCACCAGCAGAGAGCCGGGACAGGGAAATCAGCCCCAGCATTTT
J gene: TRBJ1-2; V gene: TRBV5-1; clone size: medium-sized; D gene: TRBD1; CDR3 protein: CASSSAGTEPYGYTF; CDR3 DNA: TGCGCCAGCAGCTCGGCCGGGACAGAACCCTATGGCTACACCTTC
J gene: TRBJ2-7; V gene: TRBV20-1; clone size: large; D gene: .; CDR3 protein: CSAPSGRLAYEQYF; CDR3 DNA: TGCAGTGCTCCATCGGGACGCCTCGCCTACGAGCAGTACTTC
J gene: TRBJ1-5; V gene: TRBV9; clone size: many; D gene: .; CDR3 protein: CASSVDSFSNQPQHF; CDR3 DNA: TGTGCCAGCAGCGTAGATTCCTTTAGCAATCAGCCCCAGCATTTT
J gene: TRBJ2-1; V gene: TRBV5-4; clone size: .; D gene: .; CDR3 protein: CASSLIGNHNEQFF; CDR3 DNA: TGTGCCAGCAGCTTGATCGGGAACCACAATGAGCAGTTCTTC
J gene: TRBJ1-2; V gene: TRBV3-1; clone size: .; D gene: .; CDR3 protein: CASSQGDYGYTF; CDR3 DNA: TGTGCCAGCAGCCAAGGAGATTATGGCTACACCTTC
J gene: TRBJ2-3; V gene: TRBV11-2; clone size: .; D gene: TRBD1; CDR3 protein: CASSRTGTTDTQYF; CDR3 DNA: TGTGCCAGCAGCCGGACAGGCACAACAGATACGCAGTATTTT
J gene: TRBJ1-5; V gene: TRBV6-7; clone size: .; D gene: TRBD1; CDR3 protein: CASSYIYAGGDQPQHF; CDR3 DNA: TGTGCCAGCAGTTACATCTACGCAGGGGGAGATCAGCCCCAGCATTTT
J gene: TRBJ2-7; V gene: TRBV7-2; clone size: many; D gene: .; CDR3 protein: CASSRTGTGHEQYF; CDR3 DNA: TGTGCCAGCAGCCGGACGGGTACGGGGCACGAGCAGTACTTC
J gene: TRBJ2-1; V gene: TRBV7-2; clone size: many; D gene: TRBD2; CDR3 protein: CASSTSGGARNEQFF; CDR3 DNA: TGTGCCAGCAGCACCAGCGGGGGGGCTAGGAATGAGCAGTTCTTC
J gene: TRBJ1-2; V gene: TRBV28; clone size: few; D gene: .; CDR3 protein: CASSLYTLRDGYTF; CDR3 DNA: TGTGCCAGCAGTTTATACACATTAAGGGATGGCTACACCTTC
J gene: TRBJ2-1; V gene: TRBV11-2; clone size: .; D gene: .; CDR3 protein: CASSLGLGPRKEQFF; CDR3 DNA: TGTGCCAGCAGCTTAGGATTGGGACCAAGGAAGGAGCAGTTCTTC
J gene: TRBJ2-3; V gene: TRBV3-1; clone size: .; D gene: TRBD2; CDR3 protein: CASSQEGTSGRISTDTQYF; CDR3 DNA: TGTGCCAGCAGCCAAGAGGGGACTAGCGGGAGAATTAGCACAGATACGCAGTATTTT
J gene: TRBJ1-1; V gene: TRBV4-1; clone size: .; D gene: .; CDR3 protein: CASSQGAGANTEAFF; CDR3 DNA: TGCGCCAGCAGCCAAGGGGCAGGGGCAAACACTGAAGCTTTCTTT
J gene: TRBJ2-1; V gene: TRBV7-3; clone size: .; D gene: .; CDR3 protein: CASSSRGGPESYNEQFF; CDR3 DNA: TGTGCCAGCAGCTCGCGCGGAGGCCCTGAGTCCTACAATGAGCAGTTCTTC
J gene: TRBJ2-7; V gene: TRBV5-1; clone size: few; D gene: TRBD2; CDR3 protein: CASSLPGLAGGPYEQYF; CDR3 DNA: TGCGCCAGCAGCCTACCGGGACTAGCGGGAGGGCCGTACGAGCAGTACTTC
J gene: TRBJ1-5; V gene: TRBV3-1; clone size: medium-sized; D gene: .; CDR3 protein: CASSQQGFGNQPQHF; CDR3 DNA: TGTGCCAGCAGCCAGCAGGGTTTTGGCAATCAGCCCCAGCATTTT